The 5 T cell receptor beta chains below were found in one sample sequenced in a study of T cells in Graves' hyperthyroidism and ophthalmopathy. Regions amplified from RNA transcripts were the TCR beta CDR3 regions. First-round RT-PCR with HTBI primers amplified the TCR CDR3 region. TCRdb reprocessed the multiplex PCR reads via MiXCR and lists one record per CDR3 protein. This table holds about 600,000 distinct CDR3 sequences, over 12% found once. The sample comprised blood. These receptors all stem from a woman between 18 and 29 years old with Graves' ophthalmopathy.

The sample holds a few counts of this clonotype. This chain connects TRBV6-1 to TRBJ2-3; tentatively, D is TRBD1 or TRBD2 (8 bases each). CDR3 size: 18 residues. The germline gives CDR1 MNHNS, CDR2 SASEGT. V lost 6 bases to trimming and J lost 3 bases, with 25 bases between them. CDR3 nucleotides: TGTGCCAGCAGCCTGGACAGGGAAAAGCGGGAGTTAACAGATACGCAGTATTTT. Its translation is CASSLDREKRELTDTQYF.

This clonotype was counted many times. The gene calls are TRBV30 and TRBJ2-1; 9 bases match TRBD1. This CDR3 is 14 amino acids long. J was trimmed by 6 bases and V by 2 bases; bases with no gene match: 5. Germline assignment: CDR1 GTSNPN and CDR2 SVGIG (reference sequence). The CDR3 region is CAWSPGTGINEQFF. The CDR3 nucleotides are TGTGCCTGGAGTCCCGGGACAGGGATCAATGAGCAGTTCTTC.

This clonotype has at least ten counts. The J gene is TRBJ2-1, the V gene TRBV6-2 or TRBV6-3; 13 bases map to TRBD2. CDR1 MNHEY and CDR2 SVGEGT come from the germline V gene. J gave up 8 bases and V 6 bases, and 7 bases lay outside the gene matches. The CDR3 is 15 amino acids. CDR3 DNA: TGTGCCAGCAGCCTCACTAGCGGGAGGGCCGATGAGCAGTTCTTC. Amino acids: CASSLTSGRADEQFF.

This clonotype was found many times. The J gene is TRBJ2-4, the V gene TRBV27; D not certain. CDR3 length equals 13 residues. The germline gives CDR1 MNHEY, CDR2 SMNVEV (reference sequence). Trimming removed 2 bases at V and 3 bases at J, with 5 bases between. This CDR3 reads CASSLGVKNIQYF. The CDR3 DNA reads TGTGCCAGCAGTTTAGGTGTCAAAAACATTCAGTACTTC.

This clonotype was seen at least ten times. This chain joins TRBV7-2 and TRBJ2-3; no reliable D call. The CDR3 loop spans 12 amino acids. Germline V gene data show CDR1 as SGHTA and CDR2 as FQGNSA. V gave up 5 bases and J gave up 7 bases, with 10 bases separating them. CDR3 coding DNA: TGTGCCAGCAGCCTTGGACCCCATACGCAGTATTTT. Its translation is CASSLGPHTQYF.